Listed here is a single TCR beta chain. Its target is not known. Trimming removed 0 bases at V and 0 bases at J, with 3 bases between. CDR1 is KGHSH and CDR2 is LQKENI in the germline V gene. The CDR3 runs 15 residues. This specimen comes from a study of neoadjuvant nivolumab and ipilimumab in lung cancer. The study, taken as a whole, reports: Compared with tumor-adjacent uninvolved lung, resected tumors showed greater richness and clonality.

Produced via immunoSEQ multiplex PCR; TCRdb's table is partial and in-frame only. This table has approximately 5,000 clones, 90% to 95% appearing once. This TCR was sampled from an adult with non-small cell lung cancer. Some clones in this sample may be carry-over from other donors' samples. The V gene is TRBV18, the J gene TRBJ2-6; D uncertain. The material was blood, obtained after neoadjuvant nivolumab, alone or with ipilimumab, at or shortly before surgery. CDR3 residues: CASSPPSSGANVLTF. The CDR3 bases are TGTGCCAGCTCACCACCGAGCTCTGGGGCCAACGTCCTGACTTTC.